Below, one TCR beta chain is given with its context. These data come from a study of patients and donors after allogeneic stem cell transplantation. Trimming removed 7 bases from V and 2 bases from J, with 18 bases in between. This CDR3 comprises 16 residues. Looked up from germline, CDR1 is SGHNT and CDR2 is YENEEA. TCRdb re-derived calls from the RT-PCR reads in MiXCR, one entry per CDR3 protein. Of about 230,000 distinct CDR3 sequences in the sample, about 14% were seen once. Sequencing was done on a sample of blood, either unsorted or a sorted T cell fraction (not recorded which). The rearrangement uses TRBV11-3 and TRBJ2-1; possible D gene TRBD1, 7 bases. This TCR was sampled from a human donor who was either an allogeneic HSCT recipient or a stem cell or donor lymphocyte infusion donor (not recorded which). It is not recorded whose cells these are; they may come from a transplant donor. The CDR3 sequence is CASTEWGDSPYNEQFF. The CDR3 DNA reads TGTGCCAGCACCGAGTGGGGGGACAGTCCCTACAATGAGCAGTTCTTC.